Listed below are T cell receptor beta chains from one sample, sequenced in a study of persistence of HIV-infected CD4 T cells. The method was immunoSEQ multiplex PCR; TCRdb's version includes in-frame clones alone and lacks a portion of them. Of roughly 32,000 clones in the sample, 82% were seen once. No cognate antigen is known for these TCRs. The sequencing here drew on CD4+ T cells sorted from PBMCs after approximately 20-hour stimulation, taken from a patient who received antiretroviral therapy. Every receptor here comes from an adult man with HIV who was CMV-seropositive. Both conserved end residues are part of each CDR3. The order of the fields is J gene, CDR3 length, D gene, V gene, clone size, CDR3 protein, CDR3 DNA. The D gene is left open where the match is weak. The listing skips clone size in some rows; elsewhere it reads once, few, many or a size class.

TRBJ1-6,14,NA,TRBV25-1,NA,CASSFNSANSPLHF,TGTGCCAGCAGTTTTAATTCAGCGAATTCACCCCTCCACTTT
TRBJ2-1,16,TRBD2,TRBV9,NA,CASSVGGGGTYNEQFF,TGTGCCAGCAGCGTAGGCGGCGGGGGGACCTACAATGAGCAGTTCTTC
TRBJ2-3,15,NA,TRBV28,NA,CASSHTSSNTDTQYF,TGTGCCAGCAGTCATACTAGCAGCAACACAGATACGCAGTATTTT
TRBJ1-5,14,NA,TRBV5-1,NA,CASSLLGDNQPQHF,TGCGCCAGCAGCTTGCTGGGGGACAATCAGCCCCAGCATTTT
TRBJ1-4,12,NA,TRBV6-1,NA,CASSEGQRKLFF,TGTGCCAGCAGTGAAGGACAGCGAAAACTGTTTTTT
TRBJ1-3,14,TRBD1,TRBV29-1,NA,CSVDETGGGNTIYF,TGCAGCGTTGACGAGACAGGGGGAGGAAACACCATATATTTT
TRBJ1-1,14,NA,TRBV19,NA,CASSSGDPNTEAFF,TGTGCCAGTAGTAGTGGGGACCCGAACACTGAAGCTTTCTTT
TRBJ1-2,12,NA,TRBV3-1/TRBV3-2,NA,CASSQEWYGYTF,TGTGCCAGCAGCCAAGAATGGTATGGCTACACCTTC
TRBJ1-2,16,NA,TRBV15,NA,CATSRWPRLSDYGYTF,TGTGCCACCAGCAGATGGCCCAGACTAAGCGACTATGGCTACACCTTC
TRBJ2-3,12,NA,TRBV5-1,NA,CASSLDRDTQYF,TGCGCCAGCAGCTTGGACAGGGATACGCAGTATTTT
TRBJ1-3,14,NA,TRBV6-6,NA,CASRPHDSGNTIYF,TGTGCCAGCAGGCCCCATGACTCTGGAAACACCATATATTTT
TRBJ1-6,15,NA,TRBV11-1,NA,CASSSKPDNDSPLHF,TGTGCCAGCAGCTCCAAACCAGACAACGATTCACCCCTCCACTTT
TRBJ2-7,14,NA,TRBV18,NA,CASSQRATNHEQYF,TGTGCCAGCTCACAGAGGGCGACTAACCACGAGCAGTACTTC
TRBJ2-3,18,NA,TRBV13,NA,CASSLETVGGTKKDTQYF,TGTGCCAGCAGCTTAGAGACGGTAGGGGGGACGAAGAAAGATACGCAGTATTTT
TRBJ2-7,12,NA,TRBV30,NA,CAWSEGNYEQYF,TGTGCCTGGAGTGAGGGAAACTACGAGCAGTACTTC
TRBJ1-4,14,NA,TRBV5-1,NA,CASSLTGQREKLFF,TGCGCCAGCAGCTTGACAGGGCAGCGGGAAAAACTGTTTTTT
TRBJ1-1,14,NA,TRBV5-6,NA,CASSLEWENTEAFF,TGTGCCAGCAGCTTGGAATGGGAGAACACTGAAGCTTTCTTT
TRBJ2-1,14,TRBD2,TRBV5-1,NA,CASSLGPIAGEQFF,TGCGCCAGCAGCTTGGGGCCCATAGCGGGCGAGCAGTTCTTC
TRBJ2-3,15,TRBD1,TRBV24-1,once,CATSVGQGVTDTQYF,TGTGCCACCAGTGTCGGACAGGGAGTCACAGATACGCAGTATTTT
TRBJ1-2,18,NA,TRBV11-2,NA,CASSSGGTSIGPAYGYTF,TGTGCCAGCAGCTCCGGAGGGACATCCATTGGCCCGGCCTATGGCTACACCTTC
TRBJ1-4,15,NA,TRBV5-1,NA,CASSGGRTEVEKLFF,TGCGCCAGCAGCGGGGGGAGGACAGAGGTGGAAAAACTGTTTTTT
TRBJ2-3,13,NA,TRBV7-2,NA,CASSSTGQGSQYF,TGTGCCAGCAGCTCCACCGGGCAGGGTTCGCAGTATTTT